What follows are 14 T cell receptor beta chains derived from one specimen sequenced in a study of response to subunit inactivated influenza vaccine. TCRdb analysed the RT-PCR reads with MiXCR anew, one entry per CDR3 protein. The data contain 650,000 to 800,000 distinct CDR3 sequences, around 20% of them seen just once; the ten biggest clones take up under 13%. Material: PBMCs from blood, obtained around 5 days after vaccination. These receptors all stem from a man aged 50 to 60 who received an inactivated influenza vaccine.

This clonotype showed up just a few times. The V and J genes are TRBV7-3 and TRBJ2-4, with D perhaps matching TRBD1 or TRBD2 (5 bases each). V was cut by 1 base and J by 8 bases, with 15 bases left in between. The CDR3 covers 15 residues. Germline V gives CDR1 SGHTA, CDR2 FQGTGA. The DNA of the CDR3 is TGTGCCAGCAGCTTAATGGGGACCCTGGGAGACATTCAGTACTTC. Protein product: CASSLMGTLGDIQYF.

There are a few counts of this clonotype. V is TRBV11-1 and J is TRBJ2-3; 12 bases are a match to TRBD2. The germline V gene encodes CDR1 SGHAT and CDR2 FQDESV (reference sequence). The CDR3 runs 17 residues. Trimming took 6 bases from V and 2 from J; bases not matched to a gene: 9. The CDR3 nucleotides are TGTGCCAGCAGTCCCACCGGACTAGCGGGATTCACAGATACGCAGTATTTT. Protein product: CASSPTGLAGFTDTQYF.

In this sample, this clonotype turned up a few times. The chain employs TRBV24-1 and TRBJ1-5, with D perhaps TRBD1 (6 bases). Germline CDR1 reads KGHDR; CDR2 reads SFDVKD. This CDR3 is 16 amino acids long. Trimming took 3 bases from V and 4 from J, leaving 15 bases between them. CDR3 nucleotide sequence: TGTGCCACCAGTGATCGAATGTACAGGGTTAATCAGCCCCAGCATTTT. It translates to CATSDRMYRVNQPQHF.

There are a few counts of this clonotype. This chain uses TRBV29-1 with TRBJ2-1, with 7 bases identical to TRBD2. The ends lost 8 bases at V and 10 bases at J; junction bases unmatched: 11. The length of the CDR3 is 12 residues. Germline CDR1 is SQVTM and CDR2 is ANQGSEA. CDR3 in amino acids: CSPLSGAGEQFF. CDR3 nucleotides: TGCAGCCCACTGAGCGGGGCCGGCGAGCAGTTCTTC.

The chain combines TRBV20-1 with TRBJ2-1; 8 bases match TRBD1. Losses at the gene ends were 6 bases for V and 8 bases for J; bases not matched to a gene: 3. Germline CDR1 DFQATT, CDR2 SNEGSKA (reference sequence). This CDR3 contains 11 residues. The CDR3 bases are TGCAGTGCCGGACAGGGTCATGAGCAGTTCTTC. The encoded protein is CSAGQGHEQFF.

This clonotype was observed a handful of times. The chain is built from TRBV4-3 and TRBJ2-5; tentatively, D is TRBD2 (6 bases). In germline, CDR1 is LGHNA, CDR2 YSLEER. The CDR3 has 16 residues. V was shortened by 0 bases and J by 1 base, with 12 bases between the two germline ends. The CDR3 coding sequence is TGCGCCAGCAGCCAAGAATGGCGACTAGGCCAAGAGACCCAGTACTTC. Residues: CASSQEWRLGQETQYF.

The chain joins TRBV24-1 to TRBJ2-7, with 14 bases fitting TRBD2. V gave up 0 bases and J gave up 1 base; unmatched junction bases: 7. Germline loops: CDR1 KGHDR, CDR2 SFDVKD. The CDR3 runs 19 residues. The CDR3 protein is CATSDLRGLAGAVSYEQYF. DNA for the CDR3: TGTGCCACCAGTGATTTGCGGGGACTAGCGGGAGCGGTATCCTACGAGCAGTACTTC.

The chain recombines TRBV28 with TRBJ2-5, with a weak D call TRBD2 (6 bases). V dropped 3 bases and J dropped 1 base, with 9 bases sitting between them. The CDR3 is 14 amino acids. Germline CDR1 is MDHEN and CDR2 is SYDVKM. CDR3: CASSFGGVQETQYF. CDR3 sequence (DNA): TGTGCCAGCAGTTTCGGAGGGGTCCAAGAGACCCAGTACTTC.

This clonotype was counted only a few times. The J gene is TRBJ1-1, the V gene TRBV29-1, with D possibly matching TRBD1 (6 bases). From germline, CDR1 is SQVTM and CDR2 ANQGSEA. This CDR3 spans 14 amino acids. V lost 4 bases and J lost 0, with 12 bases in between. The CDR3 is CSVAETGLNTEAFF. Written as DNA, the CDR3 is TGCAGCGTTGCCGAAACAGGGCTGAACACTGAAGCTTTCTTT. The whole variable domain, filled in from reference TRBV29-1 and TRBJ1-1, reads SAVISQKPSRDICQRGTSLTIQCQVDSQVTMMFWYRQQPGQSLTLIATANQGSEATYESGFVIDKFPISRPNLTFSTLTVSNMSPEDSSIYLCSVAETGLNTEAFFGQGTRLTVV.

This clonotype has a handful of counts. The DNA of the CDR3 is TGCGCCAGCAGCTTGACGGGACTAGCGGGAGATGAGCAGTTCTTC. It codes for CASSLTGLAGDEQFF. The rearrangement joins TRBV5-1 to TRBJ2-1; TRBD2 matches at 14 bases. Germline CDR1 SGHRS, CDR2 YFSETQ. This CDR3 region has 15 residues. Trimming removed 1 base from V and 8 bases from J; junction bases left unmatched: 2.

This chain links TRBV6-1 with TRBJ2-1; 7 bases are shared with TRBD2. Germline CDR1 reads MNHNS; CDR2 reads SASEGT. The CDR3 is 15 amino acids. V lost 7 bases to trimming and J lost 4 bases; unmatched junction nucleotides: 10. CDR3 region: CASNAASGIYNEQFF. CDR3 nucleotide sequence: TGTGCCAGCAATGCGGCCAGCGGGATATACAATGAGCAGTTCTTC.

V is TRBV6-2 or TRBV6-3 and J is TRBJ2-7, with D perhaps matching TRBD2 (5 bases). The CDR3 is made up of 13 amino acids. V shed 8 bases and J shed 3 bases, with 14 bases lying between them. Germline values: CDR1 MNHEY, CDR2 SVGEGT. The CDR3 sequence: CASLNGVGYEQYF. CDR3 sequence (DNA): TGTGCCAGCCTCAACGGGGTGGGCTACGAGCAGTACTTC.

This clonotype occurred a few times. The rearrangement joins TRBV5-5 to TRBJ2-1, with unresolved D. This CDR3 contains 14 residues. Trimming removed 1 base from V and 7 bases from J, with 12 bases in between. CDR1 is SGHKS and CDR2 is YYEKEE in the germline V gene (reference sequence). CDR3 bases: TGTGCCAGCAGCTTGATGTCTCTAGGGAATGAGCAGTTCTTC. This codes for CASSLMSLGNEQFF.

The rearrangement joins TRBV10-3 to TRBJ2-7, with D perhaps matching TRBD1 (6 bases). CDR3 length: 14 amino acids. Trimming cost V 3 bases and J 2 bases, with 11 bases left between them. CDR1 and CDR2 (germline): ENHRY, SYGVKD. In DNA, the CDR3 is TGTGCCATCAGTGATAGGCAGGGGACCTACGAGCAGTACTTC. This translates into CAISDRQGTYEQYF.